This is a list of T cell receptor beta chains from one sample in a study of shared T cell receptors in the human thymus. TCRdb's table, derived via immunoSEQ multiplex PCR, lists solely in-frame clones and lacks some. Of 55,000 to 80,000 clones in the sample, roughly 95% were seen once. The source material was thymocytes. Receptors originate from a human donor. CDR3s include the opening cysteine and the closing phenylalanine or tryptophan. D genes are given only for firm matches. Size is omitted from some rows. Given values are once, few, many or a class for expanded clones.

v_call	j_call	clone_size	d_call	cdr3_aa	cdr3_nt
TRBV27	TRBJ2-3	.	.	CASSPFRADTQYF	TGTGCCAGCAGCCCTTTCAGGGCAGATACGCAGTATTTT
TRBV6-6	TRBJ1-6	.	.	CASSYSPDGGSPLHF	TGTGCCAGCAGTTACTCCCCCGACGGTGGCTCACCCCTCCACTTT
TRBV19	TRBJ1-5	.	.	CASSIFGGKFQPQHF	TGTGCCAGTAGTATCTTCGGGGGCAAGTTTCAGCCCCAGCATTTT
TRBV4-3	TRBJ2-2	.	TRBD2	CASSQDERGATGELFF	TGCGCCAGCAGCCAAGATGAGCGGGGGGCCACCGGGGAGCTGTTTTTT
TRBV5-1	TRBJ2-7	.	TRBD1	CASSPGGTGVEQYF	TGCGCCAGCAGCCCCGGGGGGACAGGGGTAGAGCAGTACTTC
TRBV4-3	TRBJ1-2	.	.	CASSQDRLGNYGYTF	TGCGCCAGCAGCCAAGATCGGCTAGGGAACTATGGCTACACCTTC
TRBV27	TRBJ2-7	.	TRBD1	CASLDETGFPYF	TGTGCCAGCCTGGACGAGACAGGGTTCCCCTACTTC
TRBV7-2	TRBJ2-7	.	TRBD1	CASSLGSLGQPREYF	TGTGCCAGCAGCTTAGGGAGCTTGGGACAGCCCAGGGAGTACTTC
TRBV4-2	TRBJ2-7	once	.	CASSQRRAPSYEQYF	TGTGCCAGCAGCCAGCGAAGGGCGCCCTCCTACGAGCAGTACTTC
TRBV5-1	TRBJ2-7	.	TRBD1	CASSLRQGYEQYF	TGCGCCAGCAGCTTGAGACAGGGCTACGAGCAGTACTTC
TRBV6-5	TRBJ2-1	.	.	CASSYLRGPDEQFF	TGTGCCAGCAGTTATCTCAGGGGCCCGGATGAGCAGTTCTTC
TRBV7-9	TRBJ1-4	.	.	CASSPRVGAGSNEKLFF	TGTGCCAGCAGCCCGCGAGTTGGGGCGGGGTCAAATGAAAAACTGTTTTTT
TRBV6-5	TRBJ2-7	once	.	CASSSRDRYEQYF	TGTGCCAGCAGTAGCCGGGACCGATACGAGCAGTACTTC
TRBV27	TRBJ2-7	.	.	CASSPLRGNYEQYF	TGTGCCAGCAGTCCCCTCAGGGGAAACTACGAGCAGTACTTC
TRBV27	TRBJ1-6	.	.	CASSPHQEHYVFSYNSPLHF	TGTGCCAGCAGTCCCCACCAAGAACATTACGTCTTCTCCTATAATTCACCCCTCCACTTT
TRBV19	TRBJ2-7	.	.	CASSPRGQAVDPGWQYF	TGTGCCAGTAGTCCCCGGGGACAAGCGGTAGACCCAGGATGGCAGTACTTC
TRBV6-5	TRBJ2-7	.	.	CASSYSAIDSSYEQYF	TGTGCCAGCAGTTACTCCGCCATCGACAGCTCCTACGAGCAGTACTTC
TRBV21-1	TRBJ1-4	few	.	CATTPRGAGDEKLFF	TGTGCCACAACCCCTCGGGGGGCGGGGGATGAAAAACTGTTTTTT
TRBV5-8	TRBJ2-7	.	TRBD1	CASSLRTAGGEGSPPPEQYF	TGTGCCAGCAGCTTACGAACAGCAGGGGGCGAGGGTTCACCCCCTCCGGAGCAGTACTTC
TRBV27	TRBJ1-3	.	.	CASSASGGESGNTIYF	TGTGCCAGCAGTGCCAGCGGGGGGGAATCTGGAAACACCATATATTTT
TRBV4-3	TRBJ2-5	.	.	CASSRNLGRGRETQYF	TGCGCCAGCAGCCGAAATCTGGGGCGGGGGCGGGAGACCCAGTACTTC
TRBV14	TRBJ2-3	.	.	CASSQDRGGCTDTQYF	TGTGCCAGCAGCCAAGACAGGGGGGGGTGCACAGATACGCAGTATTTT
TRBV6-6	TRBJ1-5	.	.	CASSSHGGQAGGPQHF	TGTGCCAGCAGCTCCCATGGGGGGCAGGCGGGAGGGCCCCAGCATTTT
TRBV19	TRBJ2-3	.	.	CASSPNRERGTDTQYF	TGTGCCAGTAGTCCAAATAGGGAGAGGGGCACAGATACGCAGTATTTT
TRBV7-2	TRBJ2-3	.	.	CASSPRGDPPTDTQYF	TGTGCCAGCAGCCCCCGTGGGGACCCACCCACAGATACGCAGTATTTT
TRBV19	TRBJ1-1	few	.	CASSQCPAGTVMNTEAFF	TGTGCCAGTAGTCAATGCCCCGCAGGGACGGTGATGAACACTGAAGCTTTCTTT
TRBV7-6	TRBJ2-5	.	TRBD1	CASSYEPTHGTGAQETQYF	TGTGCCAGCAGCTACGAACCAACACACGGGACAGGGGCACAAGAGACCCAGTACTTC
TRBV25-1	TRBJ1-2	.	TRBD1	CASSLTGRYGYTF	TGTGCCAGCAGTCTGACAGGGAGATATGGCTACACCTTC
TRBV14	TRBJ1-1	.	.	CASSLPVFRGGNTEAFF	TGTGCCAGCAGCCTCCCCGTTTTTCGGGGGGGGAACACTGAAGCTTTCTTT
TRBV9	TRBJ1-3	once	.	CASSAQDVLGGRHENTIYF	TGTGCCAGCAGCGCACAAGACGTATTAGGGGGTCGCCATGAAAACACCATATATTTT
TRBV27	TRBJ2-1	few	.	CASSPTGTPVGRSYNEQFF	TGTGCCAGCAGTCCGACCGGGACTCCGGTGGGTCGGTCCTACAATGAGCAGTTCTTC
TRBV4-2	TRBJ2-7	.	.	CASSQELIPIGYEQYF	TGTGCCAGCAGCCAAGAACTCATTCCGATAGGCTACGAGCAGTACTTC
TRBV4-1	TRBJ1-5	once	.	CASSQEGPGRQPSDQPQHF	TGCGCCAGCAGCCAAGAGGGACCCGGGCGGCAGCCCTCGGATCAGCCCCAGCATTTT
TRBV6-1	TRBJ1-5	.	.	CASSEDKQGPYSNQPQHF	TGTGCCAGCAGTGAGGATAAACAAGGCCCCTATAGCAATCAGCCCCAGCATTTT
TRBV4-3	TRBJ2-3	once	.	CASSQQGTDTQYF	TGCGCCAGCAGCCAACAGGGTACAGATACGCAGTATTTT
TRBV10-3	TRBJ1-2	.	TRBD1	CAISVKDRDYGYTF	TGTGCCATCAGTGTCAAAGACAGGGACTATGGCTACACCTTC
TRBV6-5	TRBJ2-7	.	TRBD2	CASSPSGGTIYEQYF	TGTGCCAGCAGCCCTAGCGGGGGAACTATCTACGAGCAGTACTTC
TRBV4-1	TRBJ1-6	.	.	CASSVRQDPFSPLHF	TGCGCCAGCAGCGTCCGACAGGATCCTTTTTCACCCCTCCACTTT
TRBV5-1	TRBJ1-3	once	TRBD1	CASSPVSGTEDSGNTIYF	TGCGCCAGCAGCCCAGTTTCCGGGACAGAGGACTCTGGAAACACCATATATTTT
TRBV28	TRBJ2-3	.	TRBD1	CASSSVNRGHTDTQYF	TGTGCCAGCAGTTCTGTGAACAGGGGGCACACAGATACGCAGTATTTT
TRBV25-1	TRBJ1-4	.	.	CASRATEKLFF	TGTGCCTCGAGGGCGACTGAAAAACTGTTTTTT
TRBV18	TRBJ2-3	.	.	CASSPGGRITDTQYF	TGTGCCAGCTCACCTGGGGGACGCATTACAGATACGCAGTATTTT
TRBV11-3	TRBJ1-2	once	.	CASSLNGVRNYGYTF	TGTGCCAGCAGCTTGAACGGGGTGAGGAACTATGGCTACACCTTC
TRBV5-6	TRBJ1-5	.	.	CASSLGLRPVNQPQHF	TGTGCCAGCAGCTTGGGTCTTAGGCCCGTAAATCAGCCCCAGCATTTT
TRBV6-1	TRBJ2-1	few	.	CASSARCGDTDNEQFF	TGTGCCAGCAGTGCCAGGTGTGGAGACACTGACAATGAGCAGTTCTTC
TRBV15	TRBJ1-1	.	.	CATSRDTMNTEAFF	TGTGCCACCAGCAGAGACACGATGAACACTGAAGCTTTCTTT
TRBV6-5	TRBJ1-3	.	.	CASSRYGLGNTIYF	TGTGCCAGCAGTCGGTACGGGCTCGGAAACACCATATATTTT
TRBV11-3	TRBJ2-5	.	TRBD2	CASSLTSGGAGETQYF	TGTGCCAGCAGCCTTACTAGCGGGGGGGCCGGAGAGACCCAGTACTTC
TRBV7-2	TRBJ1-1	.	TRBD1	CASSLRGQGASSTEAFF	TGTGCCAGCAGCTTACGGGGACAGGGGGCGTCGAGCACTGAAGCTTTCTTT
TRBV6-4	TRBJ2-2	.	.	CATSSSANTGELFF	TGTGCCACTTCAAGTTCCGCGAACACCGGGGAGCTGTTTTTT
TRBV19	TRBJ1-6	.	TRBD1	CASNPGTGSSYNSPLHF	TGTGCCAGTAACCCCGGGACAGGGAGTTCCTATAATTCACCCCTCCACTTT
TRBV6-5	TRBJ1-6	once	TRBD1	CASSSGTGPDSPLHF	TGTGCCAGCAGTTCCGGGACAGGGCCGGATTCACCCCTCCACTTT
TRBV5-4	TRBJ1-6	.	.	CASRNVPNSPLHF	TGTGCCAGCAGGAATGTCCCCAATTCACCCCTCCACTTT
TRBV9	TRBJ1-2	.	.	CASSVGPKGYGYTF	TGTGCCAGCAGCGTAGGCCCCAAGGGGTACGGCTACACCTTC
TRBV30	TRBJ2-7	once	TRBD2	CAWDLAGAAYEQYF	TGTGCCTGGGATTTAGCGGGGGCGGCCTACGAGCAGTACTTC